This T cell receptor beta chain was sequenced in a study of cytomegalovirus exposure and HLA in healthy donors. Broader study findings: As confirmed in vitro, a few CMV-associated chains were specific for CMV antigens. The study listed about 150 cytomegalovirus-associated TCR beta chains.

Sequencing was performed with immunoSEQ multiplex PCR; in TCRdb, only in-frame clones are kept and a portion is missing. The data show 250,000 to 350,000 clones, roughly 90% seen once. The CDR3 runs 14 residues. Trimming pared 0 bases from V and 3 bases from J, leaving 10 bases between. In germline, CDR1 is SGHDT, CDR2 YYEEEE. In regard to this clone: Its matching antigen is unknown.

This TCR derives from a woman aged 18-29 years in good health and CMV-seronegative. The sequenced material came from PBMCs. V is TRBV5-6 and J is TRBJ2-7, with D perhaps TRBD2 (5 bases). The DNA of the CDR3 is TGTGCCAGCAGCTTGGGGCTAGCAGTCTACGAGCAGTACTTC. Protein: CASSLGLAVYEQYF.